The 27 T cell receptor beta chains given below trace back to one sample, sequenced in a study of shared clonotypes between healthy human individuals. Naive CD8 cells comprised CD45RO-negative, CCR7-positively selected cells, excluding terminally differentiated effector memory CD45RA+ cells. Produced via immunoSEQ multiplex PCR; TCRdb's table is partial and in-frame only. The repertoire consists of about 2.1 million clones, with just over 90% occurring once and the leading ten covering more than 1.5%. Sequencing was performed on naive CD8+ T cells from PBMCs. All receptors derive from a man younger than 35 in good health. Some clones in this sample may be carry-over from other donors' samples.

The CDR3 here is CASSDSTSGRINEQFF. CDR3 in DNA: TGTGCCAGCAGCGACTCGACTAGCGGGAGAATCAATGAGCAGTTCTTC. The chain carries TRBV9 and TRBJ2-1; 12 positions match TRBD2. This CDR3 contains 16 residues. Germline assignment: CDR1 SGDLS and CDR2 YYNGEE. Trimming at V came to 3 bases and at J to 6 bases, leaving 7 bases not matched to a gene.

V usage is TRBV4-1 and J usage is TRBJ2-3; no firm D call. Germline CDR1 reads MGHRA; CDR2 reads YSYEKL. CDR3 length: 15 residues. V lost 5 bases to trimming and J lost 3 bases, with 15 bases between them. CDR3 in amino acids: CASSYPRAQTDTQYF. The CDR3 bases are TGCGCCAGCAGCTACCCGCGCGCCCAGACAGATACGCAGTATTTT.

The chain recombines TRBV5-5 with TRBJ1-2; tentative D call: TRBD1 (5 bases). The V gene's germline CDR1 is SGHKS and CDR2 YYEKEE (reference sequence). The CDR3 runs to 16 residues. V lost 1 base and J 4 bases, leaving 17 bases between the germline ends. The CDR3 region has the DNA TGTGCCAGCAGCTTGATGCCAGGGCAACTTATCTATGGCTACACCTTC. This translates into CASSLMPGQLIYGYTF.

The V gene is TRBV5-1, the J gene TRBJ2-1; D not certain. Deletions cut 5 bases from V and 0 bases from J, with 18 bases between. The CDR3 is 17 residues long. Germline V gives CDR1 SGHRS, CDR2 YFSETQ. The CDR3 sequence is CASSFGSIYPSYNEQFF. The DNA of the CDR3 is TGCGCCAGCAGTTTCGGCTCGATTTACCCCTCCTACAATGAGCAGTTCTTC.

This chain joins TRBV5-1 and TRBJ2-7; D uncertain. The V gene lost 1 base and the J gene lost 7 bases, with 18 bases spanning the gap. The germline gives CDR1 SGHRS, CDR2 YFSETQ. CDR3 size: 15 residues. CDR3 residues: CASSLSSSGIWEQYF. Written as DNA, the CDR3 is TGCGCCAGCAGCTTGAGTTCTTCAGGTATCTGGGAGCAGTACTTC.

The rearrangement joins TRBV11-2 to TRBJ2-7; 13 bases agree with TRBD2. Germline assignment: CDR1 SGHAT and CDR2 FQNNGV. After removal of 5 bases from V and 5 bases from J, the junction contained 9 bases not matched to a gene. CDR3 length equals 16 residues. The CDR3: CASSPLTSGRAHEQYF. CDR3 coding DNA: TGTGCCAGCAGCCCTCTTACTAGCGGGAGGGCCCACGAGCAGTACTTC. Combining the CDR3 with reference TRBV11-2 and TRBJ2-7 gives the whole variable domain EAGVAQSPRYKIIEKRQSVAFWCNPISGHATLYWYQQILGQGPKLLIQFQNNGVVDDSQLPKDRFSAERLKGVDSTLKIQPAKLEDSAVYLCASSPLTSGRAHEQYFGPGTRLTVT.

The chain uses TRBV27 and TRBJ2-2, with TRBD1 as a possible D gene (8 bases). Trimming stripped 5 bases from V and 13 bases from J, with 20 bases between. Germline CDR1 reads MNHEY; CDR2 reads SMNVEV (reference sequence). The CDR3 spans 14 residues. CDR3 sequence: CASSPLGTGGRLFF. The CDR3 DNA reads TGTGCCAGCAGTCCGCTCGGGACAGGCGGGAGGCTGTTTTTT.

The chain links TRBV7-9 to TRBJ2-2; TRBD1 matches 7 bases. This CDR3 is 17 amino acids long. Germline trimming cut 5 bases from V and 4 bases from J; bases unmatched to any gene: 13. In germline, CDR1 is SEHNR, CDR2 FQNEAQ (reference sequence). CDR3 in amino acids: CASSQRRQGDGTGELFF. CDR3 nucleotide sequence: TGTGCCAGCAGCCAACGTCGACAGGGCGACGGCACCGGGGAGCTGTTTTTT.

The rearrangement joins TRBV12-5 to TRBJ1-5, with TRBD1 identical over 8 bases. Germline CDR1 and CDR2: LGHNT and FRNRAP. This CDR3 comprises 18 residues. J lost 2 bases, V lost 1 base, and 10 bases had no gene match. The CDR3 DNA sequence: TGTGCTAGTGGTTTGGATCCCCAGGGGGCGCGGGGCAATCAGCCCCAGCATTTT. This codes for CASGLDPQGARGNQPQHF.

The chain couples TRBV6-6 to TRBJ1-1; no reliable D call. The CDR3 has 12 amino acids. Trimming stripped 6 bases from V and 5 bases from J, with 10 bases between. Per germline, CDR1 MNHNY and CDR2 SVGAGI (reference sequence). CDR3 sequence: CASSLISTEAFF. Here the CDR3 DNA reads TGTGCCAGCAGCTTAATAAGTACTGAAGCTTTCTTT.

This chain's CDR3 is CASSIAQNYEQYF. CDR3 nucleotides: TGTGCCAGTAGTATCGCACAAAACTACGAGCAGTACTTC. V and J are TRBV19 and TRBJ2-7; D not certain. The CDR3 length is 13 residues. Trimming took off 3 bases at V and 3 bases at J, with 9 bases between the two ends. Per the germline V gene, CDR1 is LNHDA and CDR2 is SQIVND (reference sequence).

The chain is built from TRBV18 and TRBJ2-7; 8 bases are a match to TRBD1. The CDR3 is made up of 16 amino acids. Germline trimming cut 3 bases from V and 2 bases from J; bases unmatched to any gene: 9. CDR1 is KGHSH, CDR2 LQKENI, per germline. The CDR3 loop reads CASSPTDRVFTYEQYF. The CDR3 DNA is TGTGCCAGCTCACCGACGGACAGGGTTTTCACCTACGAGCAGTACTTC.

The chain combines TRBV27 with TRBJ2-7; D may be TRBD1 (7 bases). The CDR3 is 15 amino acids. Between the trimmed V and J ends, which lost 4 bases and 5 bases, there was a span of 18 bases. Per the germline V gene, CDR1 is MNHEY and CDR2 is SMNVEV (reference sequence). CDR3 protein: CASSSDQGGIDEQYF. The CDR3 coding sequence is TGTGCCAGCAGTTCAGACCAGGGGGGTATCGACGAGCAGTACTTC.

The chain uses TRBV5-8 and TRBJ2-2; TRBD2 matches 9 bases. Germline loops: CDR1 SGHTS, CDR2 YDEGEE. This CDR3 has 16 amino acids. V lost 1 base to trimming and J lost 9 bases; unmatched junction nucleotides: 10. In DNA, the CDR3 is TGTGCCAGCAGCTTGACGATCGGACTAGCGTTTAGGGAGCTGTTTTTT. This codes for CASSLTIGLAFRELFF.

The chain carries TRBV7-9 and TRBJ1-1; D not resolved. Trimming stripped 7 bases from V and 7 bases from J, with 19 bases between. This CDR3 is 14 amino acids long. The germline V gene encodes CDR1 SEHNR and CDR2 FQNEAQ (reference sequence). In DNA form, the CDR3 reads TGTGCCAGCACCGCGCCTGCCGACTCCGATGAAGCTTTCTTT. Amino acid sequence: CASTAPADSDEAFF.

This clone was counted a single time. The chain recombines TRBV4-2 with TRBJ2-1, with TRBD2 as a possible D gene (7 bases). Germline V gene data show CDR1 as LGHNA and CDR2 as YNFKEQ. V dropped 0 bases and J dropped 6 bases, with 15 bases sitting between them. The CDR3 runs to 16 residues. CDR3: CASSQEEGRGINEQFF. The CDR3 DNA sequence: TGTGCCAGCAGCCAAGAGGAGGGGAGGGGGATCAATGAGCAGTTCTTC.

The rearrangement links TRBV5-1 to TRBJ2-3; D is unresolved. This CDR3 region has 15 residues. Germline V CDR1 and CDR2: SGHRS, YFSETQ. Trimming removed 5 bases at V and 0 bases at J, with 13 bases between. CDR3 in amino acids: CASRESRVSTDTQYF. The CDR3 DNA reads as TGCGCCAGCAGAGAATCACGGGTTAGCACAGATACGCAGTATTTT.

The V call is TRBV7-3, the J call TRBJ2-1; 14 bases agree with TRBD2. Unmatched junction bases numbered 4, after V lost 3 bases and J lost 6 bases. Germline V gives CDR1 SGHTA, CDR2 FQGTGA. The CDR3 runs 16 residues. CDR3 loop: CASSLTSGRAANEQFF. CDR3 DNA: TGTGCCAGCAGCTTGACTAGCGGGAGGGCCGCCAATGAGCAGTTCTTC.

This chain links TRBV9 with TRBJ2-1; 8 nucleotides agree with TRBD1. The V gene's germline CDR1 is SGDLS and CDR2 YYNGEE. The CDR3 extends over 18 amino acids. The trim removed 0 bases at V and 4 bases at J, leaving 12 bases unmatched. The DNA for the CDR3 is TGTGCCAGCAGCGTAGATATTCGACAGGGGTCCTTATACAATGAGCAGTTCTTC. This codes for CASSVDIRQGSLYNEQFF.

The J gene is TRBJ2-7, the V gene TRBV6-1; D uncertain. Trimming removed 6 bases from V and 4 bases from J, with 13 bases in between. The CDR3 has 13 amino acids. Germline V gene lookup returns CDR1 MNHNS and CDR2 SASEGT. The CDR3 sequence: CASRLPLTYEQYF. The CDR3 region has the DNA TGTGCCAGCAGGTTACCCTTGACTTACGAGCAGTACTTC.

This clone was counted a few times. Other DNA sequences within the sample encode an identical CDR3. The chain links TRBV28 to TRBJ1-5; D remains ambiguous. This CDR3 has 12 residues. V was pared by 5 bases and J by 2 bases, with 4 bases between. CDR1 is MDHEN and CDR2 is SYDVKM in the germline V gene. Here the CDR3 reads CASSEGNQPQHF. The CDR3 region has the DNA TGTGCCAGCAGTGAAGGCAATCAGCCCCAGCATTTT.

The V call is TRBV29-1, the J call TRBJ2-1, with 9 bases that match TRBD2. This CDR3 contains 14 residues. Germline-derived CDR1 and CDR2 are SQVTM and ANQGSEA. V shed 3 bases and J 6 bases; nucleotides not matched to a gene: 6. CDR3 bases: TGCAGCGTTGACCCTAGCGGGACCGCCAATGAGCAGTTCTTC. It is translated as CSVDPSGTANEQFF.

The J gene is TRBJ1-1, the V gene TRBV4-1; 8 bases fit TRBD1. The V and J ends lost 3 bases and 1 base, in that order; junction bases with no gene match: 16. This CDR3 has 19 amino acids. Germline assignment: CDR1 MGHRA and CDR2 YSYEKL. DNA of the CDR3: TGCGCCAGCAGCCAGGGTTCCGGGACAGGTGGGTTTTGGAACACTGAAGCTTTCTTT. It encodes CASSQGSGTGGFWNTEAFF.

The chain has TRBV7-9 and TRBJ1-4; 7 nucleotides align to TRBD1. The germline CDR1 and CDR2 sequences are SEHNR and FQNEAQ (reference sequence). This CDR3 comprises 15 residues. V gave up 6 bases and J gave up 8 bases; unmatched junction bases: 12. CDR3 sequence (DNA): TGTGCCAGCAGTGCTGCGGGACAGCTACGGGAAAAACTGTTTTTT. The encoded protein is CASSAAGQLREKLFF.

V usage is TRBV19 and J usage is TRBJ2-7, with D possibly called TRBD1 or TRBD2 (5 bases each). The V end lost 1 base, the J end lost 4 bases, and 17 bases lay between the germline ends. This CDR3 region has 16 residues. In germline, CDR1 is LNHDA, CDR2 SQIVND (reference sequence). The CDR3 sequence is CASSIVGTGSIYEQYF. DNA for the CDR3: TGTGCCAGTAGTATAGTTGGGACCGGGTCGATATACGAGCAGTACTTC. The full variable domain, with the rest looked up from reference TRBV19 and TRBJ2-7, is DGGITQSPKYLFRKEGQNVTLSCEQNLNHDAMYWYRQDPGQGLRLIYYSQIVNDFQKGDIAEGYSVSREKKESFPLTVTSAQKNPTAFYLCASSIVGTGSIYEQYFGPGTRLTVT.

V gene TRBV5-1 combines with J gene TRBJ2-5; 7 bases align to TRBD2. Germline CDR1 is SGHRS and CDR2 is YFSETQ. The V and J ends lost 1 base and 7 bases, in that order; junction bases with no gene match: 16. The CDR3 sequence is 17 residues long. The CDR3 sequence is CASSLSPTPSGRRTQYF. Written as DNA, the CDR3 is TGCGCCAGCAGCTTGTCCCCTACACCTAGCGGACGAAGGACCCAGTACTTC. Supplemented by reference TRBV5-1 and TRBJ2-5, the full variable domain reads KAGVTQTPRYLIKTRGQQVTLSCSPISGHRSVSWYQQTPGQGLQFLFEYFSETQRNKGNFPGRFSGRQFSNSRSEMNVSTLELGDSALYLCASSLSPTPSGRRTQYFGPGTRLLVL.

The gene calls are TRBV23-1 and TRBJ2-1; tentatively, D is TRBD1 (6 bases). TRBV23-1 is labeled an ORF, and its function is uncertain. Deletions cut 3 bases from V and 8 bases from J, with 14 bases between. This CDR3 has 14 residues. DNA for the CDR3: TGCGCCAGCAGTCATAGGGGGTCTCACGATGAGCAGTTCTTC. It translates to CASSHRGSHDEQFF.